This T cell receptor beta chain was identified in a study of blood T cell repertoires in COVID-19. The overall study: From the United States, Italy and Spain came samples of acute and convalescent COVID-19. Nucleic acid was either cDNA or gDNA, and it came from T cells, B-cell-depleted T cells, or PBMCs.

In this sample, this clone turned up once. Seattle patients were enrolled during active infection and followed longitudinally. Measured with immunoSEQ multiplex PCR; TCRdb has only the in-frame clones, and not every one. The table records 200,000 or so clones, around four fifths of them present only once. The CDR3 spans 17 residues. The germline V gene encodes CDR1 LGHNA and CDR2 YNFKEQ. The J segment lost 7 bases and the V segment lost 2 bases, leaving 11 bases of the junction unmatched. The sequenced sample consisted of peripheral blood. The rearrangement joins TRBV4-2 to TRBJ1-4, with 9 bases lining up with TRBD1. This sequence originates from an elderly woman with COVID-19, enrolled during active disease. CDR3 nucleotide sequence: TGTGCCAGCAGCCAATACACCGGGACAGGGCCTGGTGAAAAACTGTTTTTT. This translates into CASSQYTGTGPGEKLFF.